The T cell receptor beta chain under discussion was sequenced for a study of identical twins. To note about this clonotype: The antigen is not known.

Germline V CDR1 and CDR2: MNHNY, SVGAGI (reference sequence). This CDR3 is built from 15 residues. The ends were cut back, 5 bases at V and 3 bases at J, with 17 bases in the middle. The study, taken as a whole, reports: Abundant beta clonotypes from cord blood bore fewer insertions; memory repertoires lacked this pattern.

From the 5' RACE reads, TCRdb called clonotypes with MiXCR, one entry per CDR3 protein. The profile shows approximately 1.8 million distinct CDR3 sequences, less than 40% of them singletons. Healthy Caucasians were all of the donors. Sequencing input: cord blood. This receptor was identified in a newborn girl in good health. The rearrangement links TRBV6-6 to TRBJ2-7, with a possible D match to TRBD2 (5 bases). The CDR3 bases are TGTGCCAGCAGTCATACGGGGTTGGGTGTCTACGAGCAGTACTTC. Translated, it gives CASSHTGLGVYEQYF.